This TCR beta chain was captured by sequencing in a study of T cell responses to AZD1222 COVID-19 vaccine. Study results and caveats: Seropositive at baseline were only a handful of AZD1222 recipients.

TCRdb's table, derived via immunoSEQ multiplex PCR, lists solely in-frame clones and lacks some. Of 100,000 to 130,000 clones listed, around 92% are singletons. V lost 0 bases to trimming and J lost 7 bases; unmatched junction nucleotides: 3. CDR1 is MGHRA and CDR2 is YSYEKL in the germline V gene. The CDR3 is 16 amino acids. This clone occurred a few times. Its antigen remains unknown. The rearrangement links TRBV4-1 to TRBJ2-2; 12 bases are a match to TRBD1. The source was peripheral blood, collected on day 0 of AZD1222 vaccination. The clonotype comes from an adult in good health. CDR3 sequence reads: CASSQEGQGAGGELFF. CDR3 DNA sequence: TGCGCCAGCAGCCAAGAGGGACAGGGGGCGGGCGGGGAGCTGTTTTTT.